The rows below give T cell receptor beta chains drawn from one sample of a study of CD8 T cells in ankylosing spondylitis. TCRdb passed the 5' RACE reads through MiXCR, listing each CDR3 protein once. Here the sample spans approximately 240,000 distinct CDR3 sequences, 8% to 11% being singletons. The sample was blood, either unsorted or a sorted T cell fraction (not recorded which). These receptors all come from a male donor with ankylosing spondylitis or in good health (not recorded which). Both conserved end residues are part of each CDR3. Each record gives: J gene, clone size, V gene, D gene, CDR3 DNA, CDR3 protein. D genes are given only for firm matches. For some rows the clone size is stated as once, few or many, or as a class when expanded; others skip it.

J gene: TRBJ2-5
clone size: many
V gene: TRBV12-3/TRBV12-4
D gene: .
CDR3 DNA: TGTGCCAGCAGTTTACAGGGAGGTGTTTACGAGACCCAGTACTTC
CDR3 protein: CASSLQGGVYETQYF

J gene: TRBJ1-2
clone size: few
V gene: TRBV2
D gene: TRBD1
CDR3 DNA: TGTGCCACCCTCAGTGATAGGACAGGTTATGGCTACACCTTC
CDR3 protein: CATLSDRTGYGYTF

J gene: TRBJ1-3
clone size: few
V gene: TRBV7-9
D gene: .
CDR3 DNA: TGTGCCAGCGCAGAACAGGGCTTCTTCTCTGGAAACACCATATATTTT
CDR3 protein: CASAEQGFFSGNTIYF

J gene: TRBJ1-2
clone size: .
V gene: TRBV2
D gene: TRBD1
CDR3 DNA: TGTGCCACCGCCTCTCCGGGACAGGTTAATGGCTACACCTTC
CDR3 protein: CATASPGQVNGYTF

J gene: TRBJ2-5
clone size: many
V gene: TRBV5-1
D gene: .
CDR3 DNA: TGCGCCAGCAGCTTCGGGACACAGATAGGGGAGACCCAGTACTTC
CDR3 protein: CASSFGTQIGETQYF

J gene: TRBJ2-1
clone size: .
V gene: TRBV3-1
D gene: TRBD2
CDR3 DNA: TGTGCCAGCAGCCCTCTGGCGGGAGCGAATGAGCAGTTCTTC
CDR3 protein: CASSPLAGANEQFF

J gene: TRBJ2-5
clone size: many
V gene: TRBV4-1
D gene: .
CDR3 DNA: TGCGCCAGCAGCCAAGATCCAGCTGCGAAGAGAACCCAGTACTTC
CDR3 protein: CASSQDPAAKRTQYF

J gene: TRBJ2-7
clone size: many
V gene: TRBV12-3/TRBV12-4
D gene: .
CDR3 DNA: TGTGCCAGCAGCCCTGTTTGGGACGAGCAGTACTTC
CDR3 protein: CASSPVWDEQYF

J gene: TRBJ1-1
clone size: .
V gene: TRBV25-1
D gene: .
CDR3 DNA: TGTGCCAGCAGTGAGGCAGGGTTCCGGGGGACTGAAGCTTTCTTT
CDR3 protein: CASSEAGFRGTEAFF

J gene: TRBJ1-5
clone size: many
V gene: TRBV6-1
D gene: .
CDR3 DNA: TGTGCCAGCAGTCGCGGGGAGGGCGCGAGCAATCAGCCCCAGCATTTT
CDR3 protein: CASSRGEGASNQPQHF

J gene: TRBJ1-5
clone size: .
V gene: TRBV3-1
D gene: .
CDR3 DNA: TGTGCCAGCAGCCAAGACGAGAGACCCCAGCATTTT
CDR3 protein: CASSQDERPQHF

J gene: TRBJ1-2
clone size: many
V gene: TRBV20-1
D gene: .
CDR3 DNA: TGCAGTGCTAGAGAGGGGCAGGGAGGTGGCTACACCTTC
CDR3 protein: CSAREGQGGGYTF

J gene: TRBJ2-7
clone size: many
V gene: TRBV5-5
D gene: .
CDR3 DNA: TGTGCCAGCAGCCCGGGACCTTTCTACGAGCAGTACTTC
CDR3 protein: CASSPGPFYEQYF

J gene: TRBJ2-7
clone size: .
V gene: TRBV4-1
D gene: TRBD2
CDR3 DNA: TGCGCCAGCTGCCAAGTAGCGGGGCTAGCGGTCTCCTACGAGCAGTACTTC
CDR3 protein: CASCQVAGLAVSYEQYF

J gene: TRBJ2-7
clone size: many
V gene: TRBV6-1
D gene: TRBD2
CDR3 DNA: TGTGCCAGCAGTCCGACCGGGACTAGCCCCTACGAGCAGTACTTC
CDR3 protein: CASSPTGTSPYEQYF

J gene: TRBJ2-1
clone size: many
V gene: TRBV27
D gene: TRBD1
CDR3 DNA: TGTGCCAGCAGTCACCTCCCGGGACAGGGGATCTCTTCCAATGAGCAGTTCTTC
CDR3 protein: CASSHLPGQGISSNEQFF

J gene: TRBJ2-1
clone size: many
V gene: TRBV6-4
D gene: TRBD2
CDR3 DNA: TGTGCCAGCAGTCATAGCGGGAGCTCCTACAATGAGCAGTTCTTC
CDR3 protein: CASSHSGSSYNEQFF

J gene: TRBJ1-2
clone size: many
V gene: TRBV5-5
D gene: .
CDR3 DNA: TGTGCCAGCAGCTTGGCCGAGGGGGTGGGCGGAGGCTACACCTTC
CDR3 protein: CASSLAEGVGGGYTF

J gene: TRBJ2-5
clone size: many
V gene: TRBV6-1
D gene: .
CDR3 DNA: TGTGCCAGCAGTCTAACAGGAGCGCCCCAGTACTTC
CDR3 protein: CASSLTGAPQYF

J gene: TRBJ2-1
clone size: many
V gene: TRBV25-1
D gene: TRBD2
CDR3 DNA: TGTGCCAGCAGTGAGACTAGCGGGACCTACAATGAGCAGTTCTTC
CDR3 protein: CASSETSGTYNEQFF

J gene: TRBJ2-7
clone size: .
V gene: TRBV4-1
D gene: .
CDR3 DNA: TGCGCCAGCAGCCAAGTCGGAGGCTACGAGCAGTACTTC
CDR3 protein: CASSQVGGYEQYF

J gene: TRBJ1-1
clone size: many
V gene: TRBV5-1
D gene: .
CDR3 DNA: TGCGCCAGCAGCTTAGGAATGAACACTGAAGCTTTCTTT
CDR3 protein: CASSLGMNTEAFF

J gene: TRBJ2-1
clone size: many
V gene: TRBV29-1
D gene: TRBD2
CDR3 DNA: TGCAGCGTTGAAGATGGGACTAGCGGGAGGGCTCACTCCTACAATGAGCAGTTCTTC
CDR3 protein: CSVEDGTSGRAHSYNEQFF

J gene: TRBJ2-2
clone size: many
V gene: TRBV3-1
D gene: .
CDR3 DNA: TGTGCCAGCAGCCAAGGAGGATGGGCCGGGGGCCTCACCGGGGAGCTGTTTTTT
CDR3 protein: CASSQGGWAGGLTGELFF

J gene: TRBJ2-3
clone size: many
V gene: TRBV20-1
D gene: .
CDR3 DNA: TGCAGTGCTCCCCGGGCGGGGTCTAGCACAGATACGCAGTATTTT
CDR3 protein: CSAPRAGSSTDTQYF

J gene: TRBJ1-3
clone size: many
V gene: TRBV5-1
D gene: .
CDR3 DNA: TGCGCCAGCAGCTCGGAGGAGCCGGGAAACACCATATATTTT
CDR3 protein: CASSSEEPGNTIYF